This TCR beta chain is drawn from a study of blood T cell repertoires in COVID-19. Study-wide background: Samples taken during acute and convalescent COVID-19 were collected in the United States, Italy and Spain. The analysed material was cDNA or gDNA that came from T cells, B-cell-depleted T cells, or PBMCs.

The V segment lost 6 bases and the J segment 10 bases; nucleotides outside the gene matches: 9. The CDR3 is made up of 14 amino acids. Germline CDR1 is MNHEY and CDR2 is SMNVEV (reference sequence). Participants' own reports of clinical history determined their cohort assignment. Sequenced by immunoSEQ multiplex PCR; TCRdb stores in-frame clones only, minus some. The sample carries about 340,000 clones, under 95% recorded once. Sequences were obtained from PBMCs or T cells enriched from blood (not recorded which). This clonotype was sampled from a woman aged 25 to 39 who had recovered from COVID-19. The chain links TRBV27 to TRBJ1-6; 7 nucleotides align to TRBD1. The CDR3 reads CASSPDRARSPLHF. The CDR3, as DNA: TGTGCCAGCAGCCCTGACAGGGCTAGGTCACCCCTCCACTTT.